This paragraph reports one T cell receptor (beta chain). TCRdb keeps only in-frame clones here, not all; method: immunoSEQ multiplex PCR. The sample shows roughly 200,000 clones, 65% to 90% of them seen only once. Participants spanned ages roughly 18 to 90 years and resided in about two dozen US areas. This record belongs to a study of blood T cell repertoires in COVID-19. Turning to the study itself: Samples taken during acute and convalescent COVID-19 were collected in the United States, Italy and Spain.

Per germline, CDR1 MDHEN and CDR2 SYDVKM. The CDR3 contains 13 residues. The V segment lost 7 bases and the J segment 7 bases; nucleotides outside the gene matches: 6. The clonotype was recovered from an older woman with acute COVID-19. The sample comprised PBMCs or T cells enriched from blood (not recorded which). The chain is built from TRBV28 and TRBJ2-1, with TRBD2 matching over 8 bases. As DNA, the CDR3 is TGTGCCAGCACCGCCGGGGGGGGTAATGAGCAGTTCTTC. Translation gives CASTAGGGNEQFF.